This TCR beta chain was found in a study of glioma-infiltrating T cells. V dropped 4 bases and J dropped 5 bases, with 17 bases sitting between them. The CDR3 covers 15 residues. Germline lookup yields CDR1 MGHRA and CDR2 YSYEKL. Overall study findings and caveats: Tissue-blood divergence was below expectation in non-neoplastic patients, above in gliomas. Tissue and blood shared very few CDR3 sequences.

About this clonotype: Its antigen remains unidentified.

Using RNA template, CDR3s of TCR alpha and beta were amplified with iRepertoire arm-PCR. Input was roughly 85-450 ng of tissue mRNA or PBMC total RNA. TCRdb used MiXCR to reprocess the multiplex PCR reads, holding one entry per CDR3 protein. The data contain 150,000 or so distinct CDR3 sequences, about two fifths of them singletons. The rearrangement joins TRBV4-1 to TRBJ2-5; D may correspond to TRBD1 or TRBD2 (5 bases each). Sequencing input: glioma tissue, nonneoplastic brain tissue, or PBMCs (not recorded which). This TCR came from a human donor with low-grade glioma or glioblastoma, undergoing nonglioma brain surgery, or in good health (not recorded which). CDR3 in amino acids: CASSLRDAQRETQYF. CDR3 sequence (DNA): TGCGCCAGCAGCCTCCGGGACGCCCAACGGGAGACCCAGTACTTC.